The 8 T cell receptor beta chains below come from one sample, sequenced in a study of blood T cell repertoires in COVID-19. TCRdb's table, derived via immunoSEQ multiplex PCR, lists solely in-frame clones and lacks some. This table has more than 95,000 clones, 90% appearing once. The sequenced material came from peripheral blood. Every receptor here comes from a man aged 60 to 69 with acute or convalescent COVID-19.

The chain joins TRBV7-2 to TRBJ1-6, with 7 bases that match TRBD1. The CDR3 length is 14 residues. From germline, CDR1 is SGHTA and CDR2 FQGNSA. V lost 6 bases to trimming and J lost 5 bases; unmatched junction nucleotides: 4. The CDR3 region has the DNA TGTGCCAGCAGGTCGGGACAGCATAATTCACCCCTCCACTTT. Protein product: CASRSGQHNSPLHF.

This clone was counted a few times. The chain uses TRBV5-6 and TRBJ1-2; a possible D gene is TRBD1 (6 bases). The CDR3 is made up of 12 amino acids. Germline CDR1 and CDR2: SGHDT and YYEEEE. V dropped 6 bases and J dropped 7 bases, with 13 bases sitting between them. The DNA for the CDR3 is TGTGCCAGCATCGGACAGTTGGGTGGCTACACCTTC. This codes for CASIGQLGGYTF. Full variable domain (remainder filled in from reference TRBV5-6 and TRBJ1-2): DAGVTQSPTHLIKTRGQQVTLRCSPKSGHDTVSWYQQALGQGPQFIFQYYEEEERQRGNFPDRFSGHQFPNYSSELNVNALLLGDSALYLCASIGQLGGYTFGSGTRLTVV.

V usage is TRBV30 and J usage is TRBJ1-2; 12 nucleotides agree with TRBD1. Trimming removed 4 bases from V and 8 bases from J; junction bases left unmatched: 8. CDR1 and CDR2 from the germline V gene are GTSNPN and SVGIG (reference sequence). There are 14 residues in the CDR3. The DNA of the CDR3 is TGTGCCTGGACTACGGGACAGGGGGCTGGAGGCTACACCTTC. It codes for CAWTTGQGAGGYTF.

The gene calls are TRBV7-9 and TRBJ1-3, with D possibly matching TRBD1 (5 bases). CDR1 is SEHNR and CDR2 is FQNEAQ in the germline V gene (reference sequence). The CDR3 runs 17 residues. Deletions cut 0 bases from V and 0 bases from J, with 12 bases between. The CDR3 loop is CASSLATGPTSGNTIYF. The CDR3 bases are TGTGCCAGCAGCTTAGCAACAGGTCCTACCTCTGGAAACACCATATATTTT. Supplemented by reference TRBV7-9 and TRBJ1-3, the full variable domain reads DTGVSQNPRHKITKRGQNVTFRCDPISEHNRLYWYRQTLGQGPEFLTYFQNEAQLEKSRLLSDRFSAERPKGSFSTLEIQRTEQGDSAMYLCASSLATGPTSGNTIYFGEGSWLTVV.

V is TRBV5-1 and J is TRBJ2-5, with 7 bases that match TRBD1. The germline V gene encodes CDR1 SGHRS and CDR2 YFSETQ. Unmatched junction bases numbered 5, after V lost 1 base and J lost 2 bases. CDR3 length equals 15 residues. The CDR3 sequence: CASSLTRQGQETQYF. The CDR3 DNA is TGCGCCAGCAGCTTGACGCGACAGGGTCAAGAGACCCAGTACTTC.

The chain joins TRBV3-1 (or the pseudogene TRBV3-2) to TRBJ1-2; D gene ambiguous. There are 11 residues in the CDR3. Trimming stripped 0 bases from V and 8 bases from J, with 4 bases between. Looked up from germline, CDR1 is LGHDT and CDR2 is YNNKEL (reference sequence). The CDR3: CASSQDRGYTF. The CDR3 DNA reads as TGTGCCAGCAGCCAAGATAGAGGCTACACCTTC.

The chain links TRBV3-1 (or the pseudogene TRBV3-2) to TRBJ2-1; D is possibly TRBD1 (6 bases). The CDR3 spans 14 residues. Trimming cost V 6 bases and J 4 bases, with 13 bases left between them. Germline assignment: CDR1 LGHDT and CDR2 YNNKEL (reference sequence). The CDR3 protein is CASSQGFQYNEQFF. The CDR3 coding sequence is TGTGCCAGCAGTCAGGGGTTCCAGTACAATGAGCAGTTCTTC.

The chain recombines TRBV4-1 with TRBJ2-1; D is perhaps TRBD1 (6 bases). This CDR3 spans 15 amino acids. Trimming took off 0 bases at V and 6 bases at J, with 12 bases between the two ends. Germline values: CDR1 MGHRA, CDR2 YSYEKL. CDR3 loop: CASSQDPVRGNEQFF. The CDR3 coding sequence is TGCGCCAGCAGCCAAGATCCCGTCAGGGGCAATGAGCAGTTCTTC.